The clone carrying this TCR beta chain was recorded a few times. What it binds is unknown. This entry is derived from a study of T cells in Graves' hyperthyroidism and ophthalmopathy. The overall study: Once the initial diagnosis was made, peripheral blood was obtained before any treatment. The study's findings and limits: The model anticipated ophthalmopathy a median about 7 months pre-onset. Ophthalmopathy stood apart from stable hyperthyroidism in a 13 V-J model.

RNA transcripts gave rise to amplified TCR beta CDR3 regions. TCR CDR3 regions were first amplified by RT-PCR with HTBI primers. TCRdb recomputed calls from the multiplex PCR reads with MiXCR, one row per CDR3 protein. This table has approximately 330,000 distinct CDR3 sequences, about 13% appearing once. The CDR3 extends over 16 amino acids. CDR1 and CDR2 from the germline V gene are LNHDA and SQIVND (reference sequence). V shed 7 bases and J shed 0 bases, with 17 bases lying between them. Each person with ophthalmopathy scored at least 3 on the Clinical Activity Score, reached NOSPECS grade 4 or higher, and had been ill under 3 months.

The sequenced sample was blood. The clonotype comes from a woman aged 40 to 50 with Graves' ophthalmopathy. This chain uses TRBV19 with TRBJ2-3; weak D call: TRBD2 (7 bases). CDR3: CASTNRGASSTDTQYF. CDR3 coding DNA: TGTGCCAGTACCAATCGGGGGGCCTCTAGCACAGATACGCAGTATTTT. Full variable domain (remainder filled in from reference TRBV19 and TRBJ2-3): DGGITQSPKYLFRKEGQNVTLSCEQNLNHDAMYWYRQDPGQGLRLIYYSQIVNDFQKGDIAEGYSVSREKKESFPLTVTSAQKNPTAFYLCASTNRGASSTDTQYFGPGTRLTVL.